Presented here are 14 T cell receptor beta chains from one specimen sequenced in a study of STAT5B mutations in CD4+ large granular lymphocyte leukemia. The repertoire was sequenced with immunoSEQ multiplex PCR; TCRdb's copy has only in-frame clones and lacks some. Here the sample spans tens of thousands of clones, 82% being singletons. Sequenced input: CD4+ T cells from blood buffy coats. These receptors were taken from a human donor in good health.

Only a few counts were recorded for this clone. The chain recombines TRBV2 with TRBJ2-6, with unresolved D. The V and J ends lost 1 base and 2 bases respectively, with 6 bases between them. This CDR3 region has 15 residues. The germline V gene has CDR1 SNHLY and CDR2 FYNNEI. The CDR3 nucleotides read TGTGCCAGCAGTGAAGTTCTCGCTGGGGCCAACGTCCTGACTTTC. Amino acids: CASSEVLAGANVLTF. The full variable domain, completed using reference TRBV2 and TRBJ2-6, is EPEVTQTPSHQVTQMGQEVILRCVPISNHLYFYWYRQILGQKVEFLVSFYNNEISEKSEIFDDQFSVERPDGSNFTLKIRSTKLEDSAMYFCASSEVLAGANVLTFGAGSRLTVL.

V and J are TRBV5-1 and TRBJ2-6, with D perhaps TRBD1 (5 bases). The CDR3 is 14 residues long. The V gene lost 4 bases and the J gene lost 1 base, with 6 bases spanning the gap. Germline-derived CDR1 and CDR2 are SGHRS and YFSETQ. In nucleotides, the CDR3 is TGCGCCAGCAGCGCAGGGTCTGGGGCCAACGTCCTGACTTTC. Its translation: CASSAGSGANVLTF.

The CDR3 DNA is TGTGCCAGCAGTGGACAGATCTATAATTCACCCCTCCACTTT. As protein: CASSGQIYNSPLHF. The rearrangement joins TRBV2 to TRBJ1-6; D is perhaps TRBD1 (5 bases). The CDR3 contains 14 residues. Per germline, CDR1 SNHLY and CDR2 FYNNEI. Trimming removed 4 bases from V and 3 bases from J, with 7 bases in between.

This clone showed up just once. The CDR3 sequence: CATVGQNQETQYF. The CDR3 DNA sequence: TGTGCCACGGTGGGACAGAACCAAGAGACCCAGTACTTC. The gene calls are TRBV19 and TRBJ2-5; 7 positions match TRBD1. V was clipped by 10 bases and J by 0 bases; unmatched bases: 5. This CDR3 has 13 residues. Germline-derived CDR1 and CDR2 are LNHDA and SQIVND (reference sequence).

The rearrangement uses TRBV7-6 and TRBJ1-4; 8 bases map to TRBD1. The CDR3 runs 15 residues. Germline V gives CDR1 SGHVS, CDR2 FNYEAQ. The V and J ends lost 0 bases and 5 bases, in that order; junction bases with no gene match: 2. The DNA for the CDR3 is TGTGCCAGCAGCTTAGCAACAGGGGGAAATGAAAAACTGTTTTTT. It specifies CASSLATGGNEKLFF.

V is TRBV5-4 and J is TRBJ2-5, with D possibly called TRBD1 or TRBD2 (5 bases each). Germline V gene lookup returns CDR1 SGHNT and CDR2 YYREEE (reference sequence). CDR3 length: 14 residues. The V end lost 3 bases, the J end lost 2 bases, and 11 bases lay between the germline ends. The CDR3 spells CASSSGTTQETQYF. The CDR3 bases are TGTGCCAGCAGCTCCGGGACGACGCAAGAGACCCAGTACTTC. Variable domain in full (rest from reference TRBV5-4 and TRBJ2-5): ETGVTQSPTHLIKTRGQQVTLRCSSQSGHNTVSWYQQALGQGPQFIFQYYREEENGRGNFPPRFSGLQFPNYSSELNVNALELDDSALYLCASSSGTTQETQYFGPGTRLLVL.

This clone was detected only once. The chain has TRBV27 and TRBJ2-3; the match to TRBD2 covers 12 bases. Germline V gene data show CDR1 as MNHEY and CDR2 as SMNVEV (reference sequence). Losses at the gene ends were 8 bases for V and 4 bases for J; bases not matched to a gene: 7. The CDR3 contains 15 residues. The CDR3 DNA sequence: TGTGCCAGCTGGCCTAGCGGGAGGGTGCCAGATACGCAGTATTTT. As protein: CASWPSGRVPDTQYF.

The V and J genes are TRBV9 and TRBJ1-2, with a possible D match to TRBD1 (5 bases). In germline, CDR1 is SGDLS, CDR2 YYNGEE. V was cut by 0 bases and J by 8 bases, with 14 bases left in between. This CDR3 contains 14 residues. The CDR3 reads CASSVGRAGDGYTF. DNA of the CDR3: TGTGCCAGCAGCGTAGGTAGGGCCGGGGACGGCTACACCTTC.

J is TRBJ2-2 and V is TRBV4-3, with 7 bases fitting TRBD1. V trimming: 4 bases; J trimming: 1 base; junction bases outside the gene matches: 3. From germline, CDR1 is LGHNA and CDR2 YSLEER. The CDR3 has 15 residues. The CDR3 here is CASSLGTVNTGELFF. As DNA, the CDR3 is TGCGCCAGCAGCCTGGGGACAGTGAACACCGGGGAGCTGTTTTTT.

The chain carries TRBV7-2 and TRBJ2-3; no reliable D call. V was clipped by 5 bases and J by 1 base, with 10 bases between them. Per germline, CDR1 SGHTA and CDR2 FQGNSA. The CDR3 has 14 residues. CDR3 coding DNA: TGTGCCAGCAGCCTGGATTCTGGCACAGATACGCAGTATTTT. Translated, it gives CASSLDSGTDTQYF.

The CDR3 loop reads CASLLGGGSRYEKLFF. As DNA, the CDR3 is TGTGCCAGCTTGCTTGGGGGAGGTAGTAGGTATGAAAAACTGTTTTTT. This chain links TRBV2 with TRBJ1-4, with D perhaps matching TRBD1 (5 bases). Germline V gives CDR1 SNHLY, CDR2 FYNNEI. This CDR3 has 16 amino acids. V dropped 8 bases and J dropped 6 bases, with 22 bases sitting between them.

The V gene is TRBV29-1, the J gene TRBJ2-3; tentatively, D is TRBD2 (6 bases). The CDR3 runs 14 residues. The V gene lost 1 base and the J gene lost 3 bases, with 11 bases spanning the gap. Germline V gives CDR1 SQVTM, CDR2 ANQGSEA. This CDR3 is CSVEGGRGTDTQYF. CDR3 nucleotides: TGCAGCGTTGAAGGGGGCCGGGGGACAGATACGCAGTATTTT.

The genes are TRBV30 and TRBJ1-6; D possibly corresponds to TRBD1 (6 bases). The V gene lost 1 base and the J gene lost 9 bases, with 10 bases spanning the gap. CDR3 length equals 13 residues. Germline loops: CDR1 GTSNPN, CDR2 SVGIG (reference sequence). The CDR3 sequence: CAWSEGVGSPLHF. Here the CDR3 DNA reads TGTGCCTGGAGTGAGGGGGTTGGTTCACCCCTCCACTTT.

This chain links TRBV10-3 with TRBJ2-3, with D tentatively TRBD2 (5 bases). Trimming took 3 bases from V and 1 from J, leaving 11 bases between them. The germline V gene encodes CDR1 ENHRY and CDR2 SYGVKD. The CDR3 spans 15 residues. The CDR3 DNA follows: TGTGCCATCAGTGAAAGAGGACTGGGCACAGATACGCAGTATTTT. It is translated as CAISERGLGTDTQYF.